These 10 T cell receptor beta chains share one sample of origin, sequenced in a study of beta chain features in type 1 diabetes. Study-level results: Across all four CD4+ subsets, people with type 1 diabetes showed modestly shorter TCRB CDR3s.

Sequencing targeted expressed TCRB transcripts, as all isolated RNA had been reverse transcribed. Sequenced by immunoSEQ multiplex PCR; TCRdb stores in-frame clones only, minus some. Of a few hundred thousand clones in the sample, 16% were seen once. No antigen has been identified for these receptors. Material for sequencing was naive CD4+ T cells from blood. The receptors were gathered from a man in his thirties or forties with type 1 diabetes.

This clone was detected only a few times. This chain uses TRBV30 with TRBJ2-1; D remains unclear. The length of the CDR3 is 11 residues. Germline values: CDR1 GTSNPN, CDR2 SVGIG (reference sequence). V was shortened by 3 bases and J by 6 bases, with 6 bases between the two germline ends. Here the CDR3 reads CAWSAPNEQFF. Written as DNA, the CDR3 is TGTGCCTGGAGCGCGCCCAATGAGCAGTTCTTC.

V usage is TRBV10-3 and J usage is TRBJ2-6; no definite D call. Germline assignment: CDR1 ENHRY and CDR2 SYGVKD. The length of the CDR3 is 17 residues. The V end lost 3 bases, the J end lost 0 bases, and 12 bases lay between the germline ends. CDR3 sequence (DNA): TGTGCCATCAGTGACCCCGGTGGCAGCTCTGGGGCCAACGTCCTGACTTTC. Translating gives CAISDPGGSSGANVLTF.

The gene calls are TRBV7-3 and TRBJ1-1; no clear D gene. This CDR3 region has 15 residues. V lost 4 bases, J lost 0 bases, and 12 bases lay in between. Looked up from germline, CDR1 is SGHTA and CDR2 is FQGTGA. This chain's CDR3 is CASSSELVMNTEAFF. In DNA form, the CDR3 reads TGTGCCAGCAGCTCAGAGTTAGTAATGAACACTGAAGCTTTCTTT. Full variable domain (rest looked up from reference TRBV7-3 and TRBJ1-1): GAGVSQTPSNKVTEKGKYVELRCDPISGHTALYWYRQSLGQGPEFLIYFQGTGAADDSGLPNDRFFAVRPEGSVSTLKIQRTERGDSAVYLCASSSELVMNTEAFFGQGTRLTVV.

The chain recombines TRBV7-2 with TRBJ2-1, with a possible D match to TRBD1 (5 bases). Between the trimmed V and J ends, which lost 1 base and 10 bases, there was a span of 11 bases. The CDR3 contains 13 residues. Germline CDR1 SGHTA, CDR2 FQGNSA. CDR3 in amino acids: CASSLERGREQFF. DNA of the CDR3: TGTGCCAGCAGCTTAGAAAGGGGTCGCGAGCAGTTCTTC.

The CDR3 DNA is TGTGCCAGCAGCGTAGGGGAACGGGGACGAGAGACCCAGTACTTC. Translation: CASSVGERGRETQYF. V and J are TRBV9 and TRBJ2-5; D is tentatively TRBD1 or TRBD2 (5 bases each). Germline CDR1 is SGDLS and CDR2 is YYNGEE. The CDR3 consists of 15 residues. Trimming shortened V by 0 bases and J by 4 bases, and 13 bases separated the two germline ends.

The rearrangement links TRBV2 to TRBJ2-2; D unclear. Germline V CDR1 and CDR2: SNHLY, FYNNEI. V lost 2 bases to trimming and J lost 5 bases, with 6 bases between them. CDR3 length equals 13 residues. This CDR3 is CASSERETGELFF. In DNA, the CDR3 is TGTGCCAGCAGTGAAAGGGAAACCGGGGAGCTGTTTTTT.

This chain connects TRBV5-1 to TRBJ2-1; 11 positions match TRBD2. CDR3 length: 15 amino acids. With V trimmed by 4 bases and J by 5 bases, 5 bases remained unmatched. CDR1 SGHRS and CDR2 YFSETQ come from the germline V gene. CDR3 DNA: TGCGCCAGCAGCGTACTAGCGGGAGAGAACAATGAGCAGTTCTTC. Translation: CASSVLAGENNEQFF.

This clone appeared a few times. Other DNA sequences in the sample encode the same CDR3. The CDR3 sequence is CASSLVGGYEQYF. For the CDR3, the DNA is TGCGCCAGCAGCTTGGTAGGGGGCTACGAGCAGTACTTC. The chain carries TRBV5-1 and TRBJ2-7, with a possible D match to TRBD1 (6 bases). Germline V lookup: CDR1 SGHRS, CDR2 YFSETQ. The CDR3 is 13 residues long. V was shortened by 0 bases and J by 3 bases, with 7 bases between the two germline ends.

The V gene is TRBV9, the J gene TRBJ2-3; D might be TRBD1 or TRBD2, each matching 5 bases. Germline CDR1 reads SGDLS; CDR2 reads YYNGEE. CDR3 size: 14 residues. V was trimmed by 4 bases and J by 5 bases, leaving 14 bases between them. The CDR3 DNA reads TGTGCCAGCAGCCCGACGGGACCCCAAGATACGCAGTATTTT. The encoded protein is CASSPTGPQDTQYF. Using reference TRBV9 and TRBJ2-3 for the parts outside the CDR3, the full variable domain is DSGVTQTPKHLITATGQRVTLRCSPRSGDLSVYWYQQSLDQGLQFLIQYYNGEERAKGNILERFSAQQFPDLHSELNLSSLELGDSALYFCASSPTGPQDTQYFGPGTRLTVL.

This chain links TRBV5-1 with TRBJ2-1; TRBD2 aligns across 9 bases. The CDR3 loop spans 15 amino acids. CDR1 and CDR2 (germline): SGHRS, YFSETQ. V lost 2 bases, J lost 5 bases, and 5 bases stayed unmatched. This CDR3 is CASSLYLAGNNEQFF. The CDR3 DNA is TGCGCCAGCAGCTTATACCTAGCGGGAAACAATGAGCAGTTCTTC.